This T cell receptor (beta chain) was recorded in a study of T cell repertoires in cytomegalovirus infection. This clonotype has a handful of counts. Its antigen is unidentified. Each CDR3 protein gets one entry after TCRdb re-called the reads with MiXCR. The table lists 490,000 or so distinct CDR3 sequences, over 9% of them singletons. Notes on the study in general: Across the ex vivo response, the dominant clonotypes were HLA-C-restricted CMV-specific TCR beta clonotypes.

The specimen sequenced was PBMCs. This TCR derives from a human donor in good health (CMV status not recorded). Some clones in this sample may be carry-over from other donors' samples.

The CDR3 region has the DNA TGTGCATCAGGGGACACCACGTCGACAGGCACAGATACGCAGTATTTT. The encoded protein is CASGDTTSTGTDTQYF. The V and J genes are TRBV10-3 and TRBJ2-3; tentative D call: TRBD1 (6 bases). The CDR3 contains 16 residues. Germline CDR1 is ENHRY and CDR2 is SYGVKD.